This T cell receptor beta chain originates from a study of technical replicates of blood from a few donors. V was pared by 4 bases and J by 3 bases, with 13 bases between. CDR1 is LGHNA, CDR2 YNFKEQ, per germline. CDR3 length: 14 amino acids. Profiled with immunoSEQ multiplex PCR; TCRdb holds only in-frame clones, not every one. The repertoire holds 76,000 or so clones, with around 86% as singletons. The V gene is TRBV4-2, the J gene TRBJ2-7, with a weak D call TRBD2 (6 bases). The sample was PBMCs. The receptor comes from a human donor in good health. Some clones in this sample may be carry-over from other donors' samples. The CDR3 nucleotides read TGTGCCAGCAGCCGTTCGGGCGGGGACTACGAGCAGTACTTC. Protein sequence: CASSRSGGDYEQYF.